The rows below give T cell receptor beta chains drawn from one sample of a study of T-cell memory formation after mild COVID-19. One entry per CDR3 protein results from TCRdb running MiXCR on the 5' RACE reads. Found here are approximately 35,000 distinct CDR3 sequences, more than 20% of them singletons; the top ten hold more than 1.5%. The sample comprised PBMCs or a T cell subset sorted from them (not recorded which). These TCRs come from an adult who had mild COVID-19 (a few samples of this study predate the infection). Cell type and time point are not known. Both conserved end residues are part of each CDR3. Clone size is stated in some rows and not others, as once, few, many or a class when expanded.

J: TRBJ2-6; size: once; V: TRBV5-1; CDR3: CASRDSGGSNVLTF
J: TRBJ2-1; size: NA; V: TRBV6-4; CDR3: CASSDSVGEGRNEQFF
J: TRBJ2-6; size: NA; V: TRBV11-2; CDR3: CASSLIAQGYGANVLTF
J: TRBJ2-7; size: few; V: TRBV7-2; CDR3: CASSLAPRLAVSYEQYF
J: TRBJ2-4; size: many; V: TRBV30; CDR3: CAWSTSEHIQYF
J: TRBJ1-1; size: NA; V: TRBV30; CDR3: CAWSQGDGGEAFF
J: TRBJ2-3; size: many; V: TRBV18; CDR3: CASSMADASTDTQYF
J: TRBJ1-6; size: medium-sized; V: TRBV21-1; CDR3: CASSPNREGSPLHF
J: TRBJ2-4; size: many; V: TRBV7-8; CDR3: CASSFDGRGPKNIQYF
J: TRBJ2-1; size: many; V: TRBV7-9; CDR3: CASSLEVTHEQFF
J: TRBJ2-2; size: many; V: TRBV7-6; CDR3: CASSLSGQTAGELFF
J: TRBJ2-7; size: many; V: TRBV12-3/TRBV12-4; CDR3: CASKPGQGPYEQYF
J: TRBJ1-5; size: many; V: TRBV6-5; CDR3: CASSEQGNQPQHF
J: TRBJ1-1; size: few; V: TRBV12-3/TRBV12-4; CDR3: CASSLRSWGPEAFF
J: TRBJ1-1; size: NA; V: TRBV4-2; CDR3: CASSQATGAGSYTEAFF
J: TRBJ2-3; size: medium-sized; V: TRBV5-1; CDR3: CASSPTSGGARTDTQYF
J: TRBJ2-1; size: NA; V: TRBV7-9; CDR3: CASSLTVSPKGEQFF
J: TRBJ1-1; size: few; V: TRBV7-2; CDR3: CASMQQWNTEAFF
J: TRBJ1-3; size: many; V: TRBV18; CDR3: CASSPSGQGAGNTIYF
J: TRBJ1-3; size: many; V: TRBV29-1; CDR3: CSVEIGGLGNTIYF
J: TRBJ1-1; size: few; V: TRBV19; CDR3: CASQTTGVAEAFF
J: TRBJ2-7; size: many; V: TRBV5-5; CDR3: CASSLAFSGSSYEQYF
J: TRBJ1-3; size: many; V: TRBV6-6; CDR3: CASSYSGAPSGNTIYF
J: TRBJ1-1; size: many; V: TRBV12-3/TRBV12-4; CDR3: CASRSWTEAFF
J: TRBJ1-1; size: many; V: TRBV19; CDR3: CASSNPGQMNTEAFF
J: TRBJ2-3; size: many; V: TRBV29-1; CDR3: CSVEDSGRLGTDTQYF
J: TRBJ2-2; size: many; V: TRBV9; CDR3: CASSLGPGQGISDTGELFF
J: TRBJ2-5; size: many; V: TRBV18; CDR3: CASSPEETQYF
J: TRBJ1-4; size: many; V: TRBV2; CDR3: CASSDPGATNEKLFF
J: TRBJ2-7; size: many; V: TRBV7-9; CDR3: CASSFGGTNSYEQYF
J: TRBJ2-3; size: many; V: TRBV19; CDR3: CASSPGAGGTDTQYF